The 26 T cell receptor beta chains given below trace back to one sample, sequenced in a study of cytomegalovirus exposure and HLA in healthy donors. TCRdb keeps only in-frame clones here, not all; method: immunoSEQ multiplex PCR. The sample has about 300,000 clones, approximately 88% seen once. The sequenced sample consisted of PBMCs. These receptor sequences come from a woman younger than 35 in good health and CMV-seronegative.

The chain couples TRBV5-1 to TRBJ2-5, with 9 bases identical to TRBD1. V was pared by 4 bases and J by 4 bases, with 5 bases of the junction left unmatched. The V gene's germline CDR1 is SGHRS and CDR2 YFSETQ. The length of the CDR3 is 14 residues. DNA of the CDR3: TGCGCCAGCAGCCCGGGACAGGGAAGAGAGACCCAGTACTTC. Its protein product is CASSPGQGRETQYF. Filled out from reference TRBV5-1 and TRBJ2-5, the complete variable domain reads KAGVTQTPRYLIKTRGQQVTLSCSPISGHRSVSWYQQTPGQGLQFLFEYFSETQRNKGNFPGRFSGRQFSNSRSEMNVSTLELGDSALYLCASSPGQGRETQYFGPGTRLLVL.

V and J are TRBV11-3 and TRBJ2-1; TRBD1 agrees at 8 bases. The CDR3 is made up of 15 amino acids. V shed 5 bases, J shed 2 bases, and the junction held 5 bases outside the gene matches. Germline lookup yields CDR1 SGHNT and CDR2 YENEEA. Here the CDR3 DNA reads TGTGCCAGCAGCCCTGGGACAGGAACCTACAATGAGCAGTTCTTC. Amino acid sequence: CASSPGTGTYNEQFF.

The rearrangement links TRBV7-6 to TRBJ2-7, with TRBD2 matching over 9 bases. The germline CDR1 and CDR2 sequences are SGHVS and FNYEAQ. V trimming: 1 base; J trimming: 0 bases; junction bases outside the gene matches: 4. The CDR3 spans 16 residues. In DNA, the CDR3 is TGTGCCAGCAGCTTAGGGACTAGCGCCTCCTCCTACGAGCAGTACTTC. The encoded protein is CASSLGTSASSYEQYF.

This sequence joins TRBV18 and TRBJ1-5; D gene uncertain. Trimming took off 3 bases at V and 3 bases at J, with 12 bases between the two ends. CDR1 is KGHSH and CDR2 is LQKENI in the germline V gene. This CDR3 is 15 amino acids long. The CDR3 DNA is TGTGCCAGCTCACCGGGGAGGGAAGCCAATCAGCCCCAGCATTTT. It translates to CASSPGREANQPQHF.

The genes are TRBV5-5 and TRBJ1-1; D ambiguous. CDR3 length: 14 amino acids. The germline gives CDR1 SGHKS, CDR2 YYEKEE (reference sequence). Trimming took off 1 base at V and 0 bases at J, with 7 bases between the two ends. Here the CDR3 reads CASSLRLMNTEAFF. CDR3 sequence (DNA): TGTGCCAGCAGCTTGAGACTAATGAACACTGAAGCTTTCTTT.

This chain connects TRBV6-1 to TRBJ2-1, with TRBD2 matching 12 bases. The CDR3 is 18 residues long. CDR1 and CDR2 from the germline V gene are MNHNS and SASEGT. V shed 1 base and J 5 bases; nucleotides not matched to a gene: 9. The CDR3, as DNA: TGTGCCAGCAGTGAAGGCCTTTTGGGACTAGCGGGCGACAATGAGCAGTTCTTC. Protein product: CASSEGLLGLAGDNEQFF.

This clone has just a few counts. The V gene is TRBV25-1, the J gene TRBJ1-2; 9 bases fit TRBD1. Unmatched junction bases numbered 15, after V lost 3 bases and J lost 4 bases. Germline V gives CDR1 MGHDK, CDR2 SYGVNS. The CDR3 totals 18 residues. The CDR3 spells CASSDRSPDRGSGYGYTF. In nucleotides, the CDR3 is TGTGCCAGCAGTGACCGCAGCCCGGACAGGGGTTCGGGCTATGGCTACACCTTC.

The genes are TRBV27 and TRBJ2-7, with 11 positions matching TRBD2. This CDR3 has 16 residues. Germline CDR1 MNHEY, CDR2 SMNVEV (reference sequence). V gave up 2 bases and J gave up 4 bases; unmatched junction bases: 7. The CDR3 coding sequence is TGTGCCAGCAGTTTAACGGGACTAGCGGTTGAATACGAGCAGTACTTC. Translated, it gives CASSLTGLAVEYEQYF.

The chain couples TRBV28 to TRBJ1-4; no clear D. Looked up from germline, CDR1 is MDHEN and CDR2 is SYDVKM. The length of the CDR3 is 16 residues. V gave up 11 bases and J gave up 6 bases, with 25 bases separating them. DNA for the CDR3: TGTGCCGGAACGACTACTCCCGGGAAGATCTATGAAAAACTGTTTTTT. Translation: CAGTTTPGKIYEKLFF.

In this sample, this clone turned up once. The rearrangement joins TRBV11-3 to TRBJ2-1; possible D gene TRBD2, 5 bases. Per the germline V gene, CDR1 is SGHNT and CDR2 is YENEEA. The CDR3 is 13 amino acids. The V end lost 0 bases, the J end lost 15 bases, and 15 bases lay between the germline ends. In DNA form, the CDR3 reads TGTGCCAGCAGCTTAGATCAAGGAGGAACTACGTTCTTC. Protein product: CASSLDQGGTTFF.

V and J are TRBV25-1 and TRBJ1-6; D not certain. The germline gives CDR1 MGHDK, CDR2 SYGVNS. V lost 6 bases to trimming and J lost 6 bases, with 9 bases between them. The CDR3 has 13 residues. CDR3 residues: CASSPHGNSPLHF. The CDR3 DNA sequence: TGTGCCAGCAGCCCCCACGGTAATTCACCCCTCCACTTT.

The chain is built from TRBV7-3 and TRBJ1-5, with 7 bases matching TRBD1. Germline trimming cut 5 bases from V and 0 bases from J; bases unmatched to any gene: 13. The CDR3 is made up of 18 amino acids. Germline V lookup: CDR1 SGHTA, CDR2 FQGTGA. The CDR3 here is CASSLDRERGFSNQPQHF. Written as DNA, the CDR3 is TGTGCCAGCAGCCTCGACAGGGAGAGGGGGTTTAGCAATCAGCCCCAGCATTTT.

This clone was seen a few times. This chain connects TRBV5-6 to TRBJ1-6; a possible D gene is TRBD1 (6 bases). The CDR3 runs 13 residues. Trimming stripped 9 bases from V and 7 bases from J, with 14 bases between. The V gene's germline CDR1 is SGHDT and CDR2 YYEEEE. The chain's CDR3 is CATRLQGNSPLHF. In nucleotides, the CDR3 is TGTGCCACCAGACTCCAGGGGAATTCACCCCTCCACTTT.

The rearrangement links TRBV28 to TRBJ2-1; 8 nucleotides align to TRBD2. The V and J ends lost 6 bases and 6 bases, in that order; junction bases with no gene match: 10. Germline V lookup: CDR1 MDHEN, CDR2 SYDVKM. This CDR3 is built from 15 residues. The CDR3 spells CASSELGLGANEQFF. Written as DNA, the CDR3 is TGTGCCAGCAGCGAACTGGGACTAGGGGCCAATGAGCAGTTCTTC.

The V and J genes are TRBV19 and TRBJ2-7; TRBD1 matches 10 bases. Germline trimming cut 4 bases from V and 7 bases from J; bases unmatched to any gene: 7. CDR3 size: 14 residues. Germline assignment: CDR1 LNHDA and CDR2 SQIVND (reference sequence). The CDR3 region is CASSRDRGPYEQYF. CDR3 DNA: TGTGCCAGTAGTAGGGACAGGGGCCCGTATGAGCAGTACTTC. The full variable domain, in which reference TRBV19 and TRBJ2-7 provide the parts outside the CDR3, is DGGITQSPKYLFRKEGQNVTLSCEQNLNHDAMYWYRQDPGQGLRLIYYSQIVNDFQKGDIAEGYSVSREKKESFPLTVTSAQKNPTAFYLCASSRDRGPYEQYFGPGTRLTVT.

The rearrangement joins TRBV4-1 to TRBJ1-4; 8 bases align to TRBD1. CDR3 length: 16 residues. The germline gives CDR1 MGHRA, CDR2 YSYEKL. V lost 7 bases and J lost 3; bases outside the gene matches: 10. In DNA, the CDR3 is TGCGCCAGCAAGACAGGGACAGGCGGACCTAATGAAAAACTGTTTTTT. Amino acid sequence: CASKTGTGGPNEKLFF.

This chain uses TRBV28 with TRBJ1-1, with a possible D match to TRBD1 (6 bases). In germline, CDR1 is MDHEN, CDR2 SYDVKM. Trimming took 6 bases from V and 6 from J, leaving 17 bases between them. This CDR3 has 14 residues. The CDR3 here is CASSPSTGRPEAFF. As DNA, the CDR3 is TGTGCCAGCAGCCCCTCTACAGGGCGCCCTGAAGCTTTCTTT.

The chain uses TRBV28 and TRBJ2-2; D gene ambiguous. The germline V gene has CDR1 MDHEN and CDR2 SYDVKM. The V end lost 3 bases, the J end lost 2 bases, and 10 bases lay between the germline ends. The CDR3 is 15 residues long. CDR3 sequence: CASSLPTVNTGELFF. The CDR3 DNA reads TGTGCCAGCAGTTTGCCAACAGTAAACACCGGGGAGCTGTTTTTT.

This chain uses TRBV9 with TRBJ1-6, with D perhaps matching TRBD1 (5 bases). This CDR3 is built from 15 residues. Germline CDR1 and CDR2: SGDLS and YYNGEE. The V end was cut by 5 bases, the J end by 0 bases, with 9 bases between. CDR3 amino acids: CASSGGSSYNSPLHF. The CDR3 DNA reads as TGTGCCAGCAGTGGGGGGAGCTCCTATAATTCACCCCTCCACTTT.

The rearrangement links TRBV11-2 to TRBJ2-3, with 10 bases matching TRBD2. Germline V CDR1 and CDR2: SGHAT, FQNNGV. The V gene end was trimmed by 5 bases and the J gene end by 6 bases; junction bases not matched to a gene: 8. The CDR3 sequence is 15 residues long. This chain's CDR3 is CASSRAGGPGDTQYF. The CDR3 DNA reads as TGTGCCAGCAGCCGAGCGGGAGGGCCGGGGGATACGCAGTATTTT.

The chain is built from TRBV23-1 and TRBJ2-2; TRBD2 matches at 10 bases. Being an ORF, TRBV23-1 has a function that is uncertain. The CDR3 is 19 residues long. Trimming at V came to 0 bases and at J to 5 bases, leaving 12 bases not matched to a gene. CDR3 bases: TGCGCCAGCAGTCAATCGTTTGCTAGCGGGGGTCCTATTACCGGGGAGCTGTTTTTT. Protein: CASSQSFASGGPITGELFF.

The rearrangement links TRBV7-6 to TRBJ2-7; D unclear. V was shortened by 0 bases and J by 2 bases, with 5 bases between the two germline ends. The CDR3 sequence is 13 residues long. In germline, CDR1 is SGHVS, CDR2 FNYEAQ. CDR3 in DNA: TGTGCCAGCAGCTTAGCTGGAGCCTACGAGCAGTACTTC. It yields the protein CASSLAGAYEQYF.

The genes are TRBV5-1 and TRBJ2-7, with D possibly being TRBD1 (6 bases). V dropped 4 bases and J dropped 3 bases, with 17 bases sitting between them. The germline V gene has CDR1 SGHRS and CDR2 YFSETQ. CDR3 length equals 15 residues. CDR3 coding DNA: TGCGCCAGCAGCCCACAGGGAAAAACGGTCTACGAGCAGTACTTC. It yields the protein CASSPQGKTVYEQYF.

This clone came up once. The chain employs TRBV7-8 and TRBJ2-1; TRBD1 agrees at 9 bases. Losses at the gene ends were 8 bases for V and 0 bases for J; bases not matched to a gene: 5. Germline CDR1 is SGHVS and CDR2 is FQNEAQ. This CDR3 contains 15 residues. CDR3 sequence (DNA): TGTGCCAGCCGCAGGACAGGGGACTCCTACAATGAGCAGTTCTTC. Translated: CASRRTGDSYNEQFF.

This clone is a singleton in its sample. This chain links TRBV9 with TRBJ2-7; the D gene is possibly TRBD1 (5 bases). V lost 0 bases, J lost 2 bases, and 12 bases lay in between. The V gene's germline CDR1 is SGDLS and CDR2 YYNGEE. The CDR3 runs 15 residues. The CDR3 sequence is CASSVGQGYTYEQYF. In DNA form, the CDR3 reads TGTGCCAGCAGCGTAGGGCAGGGCTATACCTACGAGCAGTACTTC.

V usage is TRBV5-8 and J usage is TRBJ1-6; tentative D call: TRBD1 (5 bases). This CDR3 region has 14 residues. The ends were cut back, 0 bases at V and 9 bases at J, with 10 bases in the middle. Looked up from germline, CDR1 is SGHTS and CDR2 is YDEGEE. CDR3 coding DNA: TGTGCCAGCAGCTTGGCCCGGGGGAGTTCACCCCTCCACTTT. This codes for CASSLARGSSPLHF.